Below are 30 T cell receptor beta chains sequenced from a single sample in a study of T-cell reconstitution after alpha-beta-depleted transplantation in children. Unique molecular identifiers featured in how the TCRbeta library was prepared. TCRdb re-called the PCR reads through MiXCR, storing one row per CDR3 protein. The data contain around 580,000 distinct CDR3 sequences, 20% to 25% of them singletons. The material was PBMCs, mostly from graft donor cells, obtained 360 days after TCRalphabeta/CD19-depleted stem cell transplant. The receptors stem from a boy younger than two who had a stem cell transplant for acute myeloid leukemia, so the T cells may come from the graft donor.

This clonotype was counted only a few times. The V gene is TRBV3-1, the J gene TRBJ1-5; no reliable D call. Germline V gene data show CDR1 as LGHDT and CDR2 as YNNKEL (reference sequence). The CDR3 loop spans 14 amino acids. The V gene lost 1 base and the J gene lost 5 bases, with 9 bases spanning the gap. This CDR3 is CASSQGPQYQPQHF. In nucleotides, the CDR3 is TGTGCCAGCAGCCAAGGCCCACAATATCAGCCCCAGCATTTT.

This clonotype occurred a few times. The chain combines TRBV12-3 or TRBV12-4 with TRBJ1-1; 8 bases agree with TRBD1. CDR3 length equals 15 residues. J lost 4 bases, V lost 5 bases, and 9 bases had no gene match. CDR3: CASSPAGQGFTEAFF. The CDR3 DNA is TGTGCCAGCAGTCCGGCCGGACAGGGATTCACTGAAGCTTTCTTT.

This clonotype has more than one count but fewer than ten. This rearrangement joins TRBV7-9 to TRBJ2-5, with D possibly matching TRBD2 (7 bases). The CDR3 contains 15 residues. Germline-derived CDR1 and CDR2 are SEHNR and FQNEAQ (reference sequence). The V end was cut by 5 bases, the J end by 7 bases, with 20 bases between. The CDR3 region is CASSTTDGGLGTQYF. CDR3 nucleotides: TGTGCCAGCAGCACTACGGACGGGGGGCTCGGGACCCAGTACTTC.

This clonotype occurred a few times. The chain is built from TRBV20-1 and TRBJ2-1; 7 bases fit TRBD2. This CDR3 has 16 amino acids. In germline, CDR1 is DFQATT, CDR2 SNEGSKA (reference sequence). J gave up 0 bases and V 3 bases, and 8 bases lay outside the gene matches. The DNA for the CDR3 is TGCAGTGCTAGTGGGGGGGAGGGATACTCCTACAATGAGCAGTTCTTC. As protein: CSASGGEGYSYNEQFF.

This clonotype was detected ten times or more. The chain combines TRBV7-6 with TRBJ2-1; 9 bases map to TRBD2. The CDR3 sequence is 15 residues long. Trimming removed 1 base from V and 7 bases from J; junction bases left unmatched: 5. Germline CDR1 and CDR2: SGHVS and FNYEAQ. CDR3 in DNA: TGTGCCAGCAGCTTAGTTCCTAGCGGGGAAAATGAGCAGTTCTTC. The encoded protein is CASSLVPSGENEQFF.

As for this clonotype: Compared with germline, one end of the junction differs, possibly owing to a read error. This rearrangement joins TRBV9 to TRBJ2-1; D call uncertain. This CDR3 has 15 residues. Germline V gene data show CDR1 as SGDLS and CDR2 as YYNGEE. The CDR3 spells CACSVGFGSYNEQFF. CDR3 bases: TGTGCCTGCAGCGTGGGGTTTGGCTCCTACAATGAGCAGTTCTTC.

At least ten counts were recorded for this clonotype. V usage is TRBV5-1 and J usage is TRBJ2-1; 7 nucleotides agree with TRBD1. J lost 2 bases, V lost 0 bases, and 2 bases had no gene match. The germline V gene encodes CDR1 SGHRS and CDR2 YFSETQ. The CDR3 has 15 residues. CDR3 DNA sequence: TGCGCCAGCAGCTTGGGACAGGGTACCTACAATGAGCAGTTCTTC. Translated: CASSLGQGTYNEQFF.

Only a few counts were recorded for this clonotype. The rearrangement links TRBV27 to TRBJ2-2; TRBD2 agrees at 7 bases. This CDR3 region has 14 residues. V trimming: 5 bases; J trimming: 6 bases; junction bases outside the gene matches: 6. Germline CDR1 and CDR2: MNHEY and SMNVEV (reference sequence). CDR3 region: CASSVLAMAGELFF. Written as DNA, the CDR3 is TGTGCCAGCAGTGTACTAGCGATGGCCGGGGAGCTGTTTTTT.

This clonotype was detected many times. CDR3 region: CSVILGQSSSYNEQFF. The CDR3 nucleotides are TGCAGTGTTATTCTTGGACAGTCCAGCTCCTACAATGAGCAGTTCTTC. The rearrangement joins TRBV20-1 to TRBJ2-1; weak D call: TRBD1 (6 bases). Trimming took 7 bases from V and 0 from J, leaving 19 bases between them. The CDR3 runs to 16 residues. Germline-derived CDR1 and CDR2 are DFQATT and SNEGSKA (reference sequence).

CDR3 amino acids: CSARDPRRDDTQYF. CDR3 sequence (DNA): TGCAGTGCCCGGGACCCGAGGAGGGATGATACGCAGTATTTT. This sequence joins TRBV20-1 and TRBJ2-3, with D maybe TRBD2 (6 bases). Germline CDR1 is DFQATT and CDR2 is SNEGSKA (reference sequence). The germline V and J ends were trimmed by 6 bases and 6 bases, with 19 bases remaining between them. The CDR3 is 14 amino acids.

This clonotype was recorded at least ten times. The chain is built from TRBV24-1 and TRBJ2-3, with TRBD2 matching 16 bases. The germline CDR1 and CDR2 sequences are KGHDR and SFDVKD. This CDR3 spans 20 amino acids. With 1 base clipped from V and 6 bases from J, the junction kept 12 bases outside the gene matches. The CDR3 protein is CATSDFSGTSGGAPLDTQYF. CDR3 sequence (DNA): TGTGCCACCAGTGATTTCTCCGGGACTAGCGGGGGGGCGCCATTGGATACGCAGTATTTT.

The chain has TRBV20-1 and TRBJ2-7, with D possibly being TRBD2 (7 bases). Germline V lookup: CDR1 DFQATT, CDR2 SNEGSKA (reference sequence). The CDR3 has 14 residues. Deletions cut 3 bases from V and 2 bases from J, with 14 bases between. The CDR3: CSARGGGLPYEQYV. CDR3 DNA sequence: TGCAGTGCTAGGGGAGGGGGGTTGCCCTACGAGCAGTACGTC.

This clonotype was counted many times. This chain links TRBV5-1 with TRBJ2-4; D is unclear. The CDR3 has 14 residues. CDR1 SGHRS and CDR2 YFSETQ come from the germline V gene. Trimming removed 2 bases at V and 8 bases at J, with 14 bases between. The CDR3 spells CASSLQGWRDIQYF. The CDR3 nucleotides read TGCGCCAGCAGCTTACAAGGGTGGAGAGACATTCAGTACTTC.

This clonotype was seen repeatedly, ten times or more. The CDR3 DNA reads as TGTGCCAGCAGTTTATTGGCGGGGGCCCAGTACTTC. This codes for CASSLLAGAQYF. The V and J genes are TRBV28 and TRBJ2-5; 7 bases line up with TRBD2. The germline CDR1 and CDR2 sequences are MDHEN and SYDVKM. V gave up 1 base and J gave up 9 bases; unmatched junction bases: 2. The CDR3 sequence is 12 residues long. The full variable domain, its missing parts supplied by reference TRBV28 and TRBJ2-5, is DVKVTQSSRYLVKRTGEKVFLECVQDMDHENMFWYRQDPGLGLRLIYFSYDVKMKEKGDIPEGYSVSREKKERFSLILESASTNQTSMYLCASSLLAGAQYFGPGTRLLVL.

The J gene is TRBJ1-5, the V gene TRBV20-1, with D perhaps matching TRBD1 (5 bases). Looked up from germline, CDR1 is DFQATT and CDR2 is SNEGSKA (reference sequence). CDR3 length: 14 residues. Trimming removed 4 bases from V and 0 bases from J, with 10 bases in between. The CDR3 here is CSATDRYSNQPQHF. The CDR3 coding sequence is TGCAGTGCTACTGACAGATATAGCAATCAGCCCCAGCATTTT.

V and J are TRBV27 and TRBJ2-7, with 8 bases aligning to TRBD1. This CDR3 has 16 amino acids. CDR1 and CDR2 from the germline V gene are MNHEY and SMNVEV (reference sequence). The V and J ends lost 5 bases and 4 bases, in that order; junction bases with no gene match: 13. Here the CDR3 DNA reads TGTGCCAGCAGTCCCCAGGGGGCAGAGGCACTTTACGAGCAGTACTTC. Encoded protein: CASSPQGAEALYEQYF.

In DNA, the CDR3 is TGTGCCAGCCGCCCTTCAGCGGGGGGATACAATGAGCAGTTCTTC. Its protein is CASRPSAGGYNEQFF. This chain links TRBV7-2 with TRBJ2-1, with 9 bases identical to TRBD2. The CDR3 is made up of 15 amino acids. In germline, CDR1 is SGHTA, CDR2 FQGNSA. V shed 8 bases and J 4 bases; nucleotides not matched to a gene: 9.

This clonotype has at least ten counts. This chain connects TRBV6-2 or TRBV6-3 to TRBJ2-3, with D possibly being TRBD1 or TRBD2 (6 bases each). This CDR3 spans 17 amino acids. V lost 2 bases and J lost 0, with 15 bases in between. Germline assignment: CDR1 MNHEY and CDR2 SVGEGT. CDR3 protein: CASSYGLPGASTDTQYF. The CDR3 bases are TGTGCCAGCAGTTACGGCCTTCCGGGGGCAAGCACAGATACGCAGTATTTT.

This clonotype was recorded a few times. The V and J genes are TRBV5-1 and TRBJ2-2, with 7 bases identical to TRBD2. This CDR3 comprises 17 residues. The ends lost 4 bases at V and 2 bases at J; junction bases unmatched: 11. Germline-derived CDR1 and CDR2 are SGHRS and YFSETQ. The CDR3 sequence: CASSPSSGGLNTGELFF. The CDR3 coding sequence is TGCGCCAGCAGCCCTTCCTCCGGGGGACTAAACACCGGGGAGCTGTTTTTT.

The V gene is TRBV12-3 or TRBV12-4, the J gene TRBJ2-1; 8 bases are a match to TRBD2. The CDR3 has 16 amino acids. J gave up 8 bases and V 6 bases, and 15 bases lay outside the gene matches. In nucleotides, the CDR3 is TGTGCCAGCAGCCCCCTGGGCGGGGGGCCTAAGGATGAGCAGTTCTTC. The encoded protein is CASSPLGGGPKDEQFF.

Only a few counts were recorded for this clonotype. The V and J genes are TRBV29-1 and TRBJ2-2, with no clear D. The V gene's germline CDR1 is SQVTM and CDR2 ANQGSEA. The V end lost 7 bases, the J end lost 4 bases, and 10 bases lay between the germline ends. The CDR3 consists of 12 residues. CDR3 in amino acids: CSAVPSTGELFF. The DNA of the CDR3 is TGCAGCGCCGTGCCGAGCACCGGGGAGCTGTTTTTT.

This chain connects TRBV30 to TRBJ2-5, with a tentative D call TRBD2 (6 bases). V was cut by 0 bases and J by 8 bases, with 13 bases left in between. Germline values: CDR1 GTSNPN, CDR2 SVGIG (reference sequence). CDR3 length equals 13 residues. DNA for the CDR3: TGTGCCTGGAGTGTCACCGGGAGTCAAACCCAGTACTTC. It translates to CAWSVTGSQTQYF.

There are many counts of this clonotype. The J gene is TRBJ2-3, the V gene TRBV29-1; D is unclear. The CDR3 is 12 amino acids. V was cut by 4 bases and J by 4 bases, with 9 bases left in between. CDR1 SQVTM and CDR2 ANQGSEA come from the germline V gene. The CDR3 nucleotides read TGCAGCGTTGTAAGCCCGTCAGATACGCAGTATTTT. Protein: CSVVSPSDTQYF.

The genes are TRBV6-5 and TRBJ2-7; D is perhaps TRBD1 (6 bases). The CDR3 loop spans 12 amino acids. The germline V gene has CDR1 MNHEY and CDR2 SVGAGI. The V end was cut by 6 bases, the J end by 6 bases, with 12 bases between. CDR3 DNA sequence: TGTGCCAGCAGCTCGGACAGTGGCGAGCAGTACTTC. Encoded protein: CASSSDSGEQYF.

V and J are TRBV20-1 and TRBJ1-4, with D tentatively TRBD1 (5 bases). This CDR3 region has 14 residues. V dropped 3 bases and J dropped 7 bases, with 15 bases sitting between them. The germline gives CDR1 DFQATT, CDR2 SNEGSKA (reference sequence). The CDR3 sequence: CSARIQGSIEKLFF. CDR3 in DNA: TGCAGTGCTAGGATTCAGGGAAGTATTGAAAAACTGTTTTTT.

In its sample, this clonotype was seen a few times. The chain couples TRBV27 to TRBJ2-7; TRBD1 is a possible D gene (7 bases). CDR3 length: 13 residues. The germline gives CDR1 MNHEY, CDR2 SMNVEV (reference sequence). Trimming took off 5 bases at V and 6 bases at J, with 14 bases between the two ends. In DNA form, the CDR3 reads TGTGCCAGCAGTCCGCAGGGGGGACGCGAGCAGTACGTC. Residues: CASSPQGGREQYV.

This clonotype has ten or more counts. This chain connects TRBV4-2 to TRBJ2-5, with 10 nucleotides matching TRBD2. Germline V gives CDR1 LGHNA, CDR2 YNFKEQ. V lost 0 bases to trimming and J lost 2 bases; unmatched junction nucleotides: 3. The length of the CDR3 is 16 residues. The DNA for the CDR3 is TGTGCCAGCAGCCAAGAAAAGCGGGGGGGGCAAGAGACCCAGTACTTC. This sequence encodes CASSQEKRGGQETQYF.

This clonotype was found a few times. The V gene is TRBV29-1, the J gene TRBJ1-2; D may be TRBD1 (6 bases). Trimming removed 3 bases from V and 7 bases from J, with 9 bases in between. CDR1 is SQVTM, CDR2 ANQGSEA, per germline. The CDR3 has 11 amino acids. This CDR3 reads CSVDNRVGYTF. In DNA, the CDR3 is TGCAGCGTTGACAACAGGGTTGGCTACACCTTC. Combining the CDR3 with reference TRBV29-1 and TRBJ1-2 gives the whole variable domain SAVISQKPSRDICQRGTSLTIQCQVDSQVTMMFWYRQQPGQSLTLIATANQGSEATYESGFVIDKFPISRPNLTFSTLTVSNMSPEDSSIYLCSVDNRVGYTFGSGTRLTVV.

The sample holds many counts of this clonotype. The J gene is TRBJ1-1, the V gene TRBV5-6; 9 positions agree with TRBD1. Germline CDR1 reads SGHDT; CDR2 reads YYEEEE. V shed 4 bases, J shed 5 bases, and the junction held 12 bases outside the gene matches. This CDR3 is built from 16 residues. The CDR3 region has the DNA TGTGCCAGCAGCGCTCCGGGACAGGGAGAAGGGACTGAAGCTTTCTTT. Residues: CASSAPGQGEGTEAFF.

This clonotype appeared a few times. The V call is TRBV5-4, the J call TRBJ2-3; D tentatively fits TRBD1 or TRBD2 (6 bases each). CDR3 length equals 14 residues. CDR1 and CDR2 (germline): SGHNT, YYREEE (reference sequence). V lost 0 bases, J lost 4 bases, and 9 bases lay in between. The CDR3 bases are TGTGCCAGCAGCTTGGAAGGGGGGTCAGATACGCAGTATTTT. Translation gives CASSLEGGSDTQYF.